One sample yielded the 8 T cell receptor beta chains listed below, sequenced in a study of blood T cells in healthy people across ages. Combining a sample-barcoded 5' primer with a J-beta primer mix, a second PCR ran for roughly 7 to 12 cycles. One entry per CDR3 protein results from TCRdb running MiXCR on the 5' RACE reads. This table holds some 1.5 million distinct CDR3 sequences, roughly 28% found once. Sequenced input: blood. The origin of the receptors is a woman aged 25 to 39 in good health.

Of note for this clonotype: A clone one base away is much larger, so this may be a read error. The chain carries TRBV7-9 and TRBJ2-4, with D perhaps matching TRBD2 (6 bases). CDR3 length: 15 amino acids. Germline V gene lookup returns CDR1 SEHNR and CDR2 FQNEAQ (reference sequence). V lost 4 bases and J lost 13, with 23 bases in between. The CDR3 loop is CASSSIAGTTYGQYF. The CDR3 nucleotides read TGTGCCAGCAGCTCCATCGCGGGGACCACCTACGGGCAGTACTTC.

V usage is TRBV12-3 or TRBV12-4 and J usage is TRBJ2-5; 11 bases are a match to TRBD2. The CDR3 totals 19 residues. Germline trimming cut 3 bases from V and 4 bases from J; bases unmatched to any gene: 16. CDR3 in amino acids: CASSFGLAGGLLLRETQYF. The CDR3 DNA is TGTGCCAGCAGTTTTGGGCTAGCGGGGGGCCTTCTATTAAGAGAGACCCAGTACTTC.

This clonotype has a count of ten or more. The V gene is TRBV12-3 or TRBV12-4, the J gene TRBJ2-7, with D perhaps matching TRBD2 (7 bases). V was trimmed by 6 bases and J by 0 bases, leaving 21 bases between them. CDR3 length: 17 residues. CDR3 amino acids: CASSTIWGRGSSYEQYF. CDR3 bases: TGTGCCAGCAGCACCATATGGGGGAGGGGGAGCTCCTACGAGCAGTACTTC.

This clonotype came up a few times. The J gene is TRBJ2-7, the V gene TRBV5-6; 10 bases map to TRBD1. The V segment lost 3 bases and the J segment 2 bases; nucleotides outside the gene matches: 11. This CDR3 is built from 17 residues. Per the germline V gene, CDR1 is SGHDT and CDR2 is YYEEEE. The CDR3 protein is CASSWWTGGIAPYEQYF. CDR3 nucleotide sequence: TGTGCCAGCAGCTGGTGGACAGGGGGGATCGCACCCTACGAGCAGTACTTC.

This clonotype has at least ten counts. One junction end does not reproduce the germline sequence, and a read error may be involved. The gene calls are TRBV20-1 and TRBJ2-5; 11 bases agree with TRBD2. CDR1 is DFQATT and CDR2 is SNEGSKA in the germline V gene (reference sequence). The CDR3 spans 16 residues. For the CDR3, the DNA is TGCAGTGCCAAGACCGTTAGCGGGAGGGACCAGGAGACCCAGTACTTC. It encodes CSAKTVSGRDQETQYF.

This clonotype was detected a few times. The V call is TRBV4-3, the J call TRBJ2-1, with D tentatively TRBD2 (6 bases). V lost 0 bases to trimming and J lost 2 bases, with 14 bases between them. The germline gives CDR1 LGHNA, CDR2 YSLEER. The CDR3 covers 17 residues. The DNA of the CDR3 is TGCGCCAGCAGCCAAGATAAGGGCGGGATGGCCTACAATGAGCAGTTCTTC. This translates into CASSQDKGGMAYNEQFF.

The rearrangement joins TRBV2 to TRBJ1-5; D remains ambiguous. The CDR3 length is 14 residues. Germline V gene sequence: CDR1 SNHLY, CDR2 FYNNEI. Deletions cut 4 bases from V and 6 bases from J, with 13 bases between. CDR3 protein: CASSGNPDTQPQHF. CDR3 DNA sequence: TGTGCCAGCAGTGGGAATCCGGATACTCAGCCCCAGCATTTT.

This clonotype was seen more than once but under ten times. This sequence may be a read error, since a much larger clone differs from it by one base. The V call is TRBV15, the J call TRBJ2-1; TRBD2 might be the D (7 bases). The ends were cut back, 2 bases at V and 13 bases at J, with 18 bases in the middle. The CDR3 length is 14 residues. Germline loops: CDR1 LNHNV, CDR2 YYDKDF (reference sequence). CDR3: CATSRPKGGETQFF. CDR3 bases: TGTGCCACCAGCAGACCCAAAGGGGGGGAGACCCAGTTCTTC.